The clone carrying this T cell receptor beta chain has more than one count but fewer than ten. Its specificity is unknown. This specimen comes from a study of early T cells in non-severe SARS-CoV-2 infection. As for the study in general: Chains stayed unpaired after sequencing of bulk RNA from unsorted whole blood. Findings and limits, study-wide: Clonotype matching in VDJdb favored anti-spike CD8 responses and did not capture private and CD4 specificities.

The ends were cut back, 5 bases at V and 0 bases at J, with 7 bases in the middle. Germline loops: CDR1 SGHAT, CDR2 FQNNGV. This CDR3 has 13 residues. Researchers tagged individual cDNA molecules with unique molecular identifiers. TCRdb processed the 5' RACE reads anew with MiXCR; each CDR3 protein has one entry. The sample lists some 56,000 distinct CDR3 sequences, about 15% occurring once. The sequence was collected from an adult who was a healthcare worker with PCR-confirmed SARS-CoV-2 infection or an uninfected control (not recorded which). The chain has TRBV11-2 and TRBJ2-5; D uncertain. The sequencing here drew on whole blood, taken at baseline. CDR3 loop: CASSLPHQETQYF. For the CDR3, the DNA is TGTGCCAGCAGCCTCCCCCACCAAGAGACCCAGTACTTC.